Listed here are 7 T cell receptor beta chains from one sample, sequenced in a study of blood T cell repertoires in COVID-19. The protocol was immunoSEQ multiplex PCR, while the TCRdb copy is restricted to in-frame clones and leaves out a portion. The top ten hold about 1.6% of the sample, which has some 170,000 clones, roughly 87% seen once. The sequenced sample consisted of peripheral blood. The source is a woman in her forties or fifties with acute or convalescent COVID-19.

V is TRBV24-1 and J is TRBJ2-3, with D unresolved. The CDR3 covers 13 residues. Between the trimmed V and J ends, which lost 1 base and 3 bases, there was a span of 4 bases. Germline V gene sequence: CDR1 KGHDR, CDR2 SFDVKD. CDR3 amino acids: CATSDFSTDTQYF. For the CDR3, the DNA is TGTGCCACCAGTGATTTTAGTACAGATACGCAGTATTTT.

This clone was counted between two and nine times. This rearrangement joins TRBV29-1 to TRBJ2-2, with unresolved D. Trimming cost V 6 bases and J 6 bases, with 8 bases left between them. The CDR3 totals 11 residues. Germline V CDR1 and CDR2: SQVTM, ANQGSEA. This CDR3 is CSVPLPGELFF. Here the CDR3 DNA reads TGCAGCGTCCCCCTCCCCGGGGAGCTGTTTTTT.

The chain joins TRBV30 to TRBJ2-4; unclear D gene. The germline gives CDR1 GTSNPN, CDR2 SVGIG (reference sequence). The CDR3 totals 11 residues. Trimming took off 1 base at V and 4 bases at J, with 2 bases between the two ends. CDR3 protein: CAWSAKNIQYF. DNA of the CDR3: TGTGCCTGGAGTGCGAAAAACATTCAGTACTTC.

The chain combines TRBV12-5 with TRBJ2-7; 9 bases are a match to TRBD2. This CDR3 comprises 14 residues. In germline, CDR1 is LGHNT, CDR2 FRNRAP. V was clipped by 5 bases and J by 7 bases; unmatched bases: 9. The CDR3 DNA is TGTGCTAGTGGTCCCGGCGGGGGGGCCAGTGAGCAGTACTTC. Translation gives CASGPGGGASEQYF.

The chain joins TRBV18 to TRBJ1-3, with 8 bases identical to TRBD1. V lost 6 bases and J lost 2; bases outside the gene matches: 3. Germline CDR1 is KGHSH and CDR2 is LQKENI. The CDR3 is 14 amino acids. CDR3 coding DNA: TGTGCCAGCTCCCCGGACAGGGCTGGAAACACCATATATTTT. Its translation is CASSPDRAGNTIYF.

The chain links TRBV5-6 to TRBJ2-3; TRBD1 agrees at 9 bases. Losses at the gene ends were 2 bases for V and 6 bases for J; bases not matched to a gene: 10. The length of the CDR3 is 16 residues. Germline-derived CDR1 and CDR2 are SGHDT and YYEEEE. DNA for the CDR3: TGTGCCAGCAGCTTCCGGTCAGGGACAGGGTTGGATACGCAGTATTTT. This translates into CASSFRSGTGLDTQYF.

The chain uses TRBV6-1 and TRBJ2-7; D not resolved. The CDR3 is 14 residues long. The V end was cut by 2 bases, the J end by 7 bases, with 15 bases between. Germline CDR1 reads MNHNS; CDR2 reads SASEGT. CDR3 sequence reads: CASSELRLTGEQYF. The CDR3 DNA is TGTGCCAGCAGTGAACTCCGCCTGACTGGAGAGCAGTACTTC.